Listed below are T cell receptor beta chains from one sample, sequenced in a study of T cells in Graves' hyperthyroidism and ophthalmopathy. MiXCR, run by TCRdb on the multiplex PCR reads, gives a single entry per CDR3 protein. The sample has 100,000 to 140,000 distinct CDR3 sequences, about a sixth seen once. Source material: blood. Source of these receptors: a woman in her fifties or sixties with Graves' hyperthyroidism. Both conserved end residues are part of each CDR3. D genes are given only for firm matches. A clone size is listed for some rows: how often the clone was seen (once, few, many), or a class if it is expanded.

TRBD2,many,TRBJ2-7,TRBV27,TGTGCCAGCAGTTTGACCCGGCTAGACGGGAGGGGCGAGCAGTACTTC,CASSLTRLDGRGEQYF
TRBD2,many,TRBJ2-3,TRBV7-8,TGTGCCAGCAGCTTAGTCATAGCGGGAGGGACAGATACGCAGTATTTT,CASSLVIAGGTDTQYF
NA,many,TRBJ2-3,TRBV20-1,TGCAGTGCTAGGGGAGGACAGCCTAGCACAGATACGCAGTATTTT,CSARGGQPSTDTQYF
NA,medium-sized,TRBJ2-3,TRBV11-2,TGTGCCAGCAGCTCGGACCTGACTCTTGCGCAGTATTTT,CASSSDLTLAQYF
NA,many,TRBJ1-4,TRBV12-3/TRBV12-4,TGTGCCAGCAGTTTCGGGGGGGATAATGAAAAACTGTTTTTT,CASSFGGDNEKLFF
TRBD2,few,TRBJ2-2,TRBV28,TGTGCCAGCAGTTTCGGGAGGGCCACCGGGGAGCTGTTTTTT,CASSFGRATGELFF
NA,many,TRBJ2-1,TRBV19,TGTGCCAGTAGTATTTTGGGGATTAGTAAGTCCAATGAGCAGTTCTTC,CASSILGISKSNEQFF
NA,many,TRBJ1-2,TRBV5-6,TGTGCCAGCAGCTTCATTACAGGAGATAACTATGGCTACACCTTC,CASSFITGDNYGYTF
TRBD2,many,TRBJ2-4,TRBV28,TGTGCCAGCAGTCGCCCCGGGGGGGCCGCCAAAAACATTCAGTACTTC,CASSRPGGAAKNIQYF
TRBD1,many,TRBJ2-1,TRBV9,TGTGCCAGCAGCGTTACGGACAGGACGGACAATGAGCAGTTCTTC,CASSVTDRTDNEQFF
TRBD2,many,TRBJ2-1,TRBV24-1,TGTGCCACCAGTGACTCGTGGCGGGGGGAGCAGTTCTTC,CATSDSWRGEQFF
NA,many,TRBJ1-2,TRBV16,TGTGCCAGCAGCCAACGCACAGAGTATGGCTACACCTTC,CASSQRTEYGYTF
TRBD2,NA,TRBJ2-1,TRBV6-2/TRBV6-3,TGTGCCAGCAGTCGTCCTAGCGGGAGTAGGAATGAGCAGTTCTTC,CASSRPSGSRNEQFF
TRBD1,many,TRBJ2-3,TRBV27,TGTGCCAGCAGTCGGACAGGGTTCAAATCAGATACGCAGTATTTT,CASSRTGFKSDTQYF
TRBD1,NA,TRBJ1-6,TRBV11-2,TGTGCCAGCAGCTCGGTGGGACAGGGAGGCTCACCCCTCCACTTT,CASSSVGQGGSPLHF
TRBD2,few,TRBJ2-3,TRBV20-1,TGCAGTGCTCCGTTAGCGGGAGGGAGGACAGATACGCAGTATTTT,CSAPLAGGRTDTQYF
NA,NA,TRBJ2-5,TRBV28,TGTGCCAGCAGCCGGATGGAGGTCGCGGAGACCCAGTACTTC,CASSRMEVAETQYF
NA,many,TRBJ1-1,TRBV28,TGTGCCAGCAGTTTACAGGTGAACACTGAAGCTTTCTTT,CASSLQVNTEAFF
NA,many,TRBJ2-4,TRBV20-1,TGCAGTGCTAGAGCCCCCTGGGAGGAAAACATTCAGTACTTC,CSARAPWEENIQYF
TRBD1,many,TRBJ1-1,TRBV18,TGTGCCAGCTCACCAGACAGGGAAATGAACACTGAAGCTTTCTTT,CASSPDREMNTEAFF
NA,many,TRBJ1-1,TRBV19,TGTGCCAGTATTAGGACAGCTAACACTGAAGCTTTCTTT,CASIRTANTEAFF
TRBD1,NA,TRBJ2-7,TRBV6-2/TRBV6-3,TGTGCCAGCAGTTACCGGACAGGGGAGGGCTACGAGCAGTACTTC,CASSYRTGEGYEQYF
TRBD2,many,TRBJ2-5,TRBV5-1,TGCGCCAGCAGCCCCCAACTAGCGGGAGGCCAAGAGACCCAGTACTTC,CASSPQLAGGQETQYF
TRBD2,many,TRBJ2-1,TRBV5-6,TGTGCCAGCAGCTTTCCGGGACTAGCTTACAATGAGCAGTTCTTC,CASSFPGLAYNEQFF
NA,many,TRBJ1-5,TRBV28,TGTGCCAGCAGTTTACAGGGGTATCAGCCCCAGCATTTT,CASSLQGYQPQHF
NA,many,TRBJ2-2,TRBV6-1,TGTGCCAGCAGTTTCAGGGACCTGATAATCACCGGGGAGCTGTTTTTT,CASSFRDLIITGELFF
TRBD2,many,TRBJ2-2,TRBV27,TGTGCCAGCAGTCCCCAGGGACTAGCGGGAACGAACACCGGGGAGCTGTTTTTT,CASSPQGLAGTNTGELFF
TRBD1,NA,TRBJ1-2,TRBV6-1,TGTGCCAGCAGTCCATCGACAGGGAGAAACTATGGCTACACCTTC,CASSPSTGRNYGYTF
TRBD1,many,TRBJ2-3,TRBV7-6,TGTGCCAGCAGCCGACGGACAGGGGAGACAGATACGCAGTATTTT,CASSRRTGETDTQYF
NA,few,TRBJ2-5,TRBV7-9,TGTGCCAGCAGCCAAACAGGGATTGGGGAGACCCAGTACTTC,CASSQTGIGETQYF
TRBD1,many,TRBJ2-2,TRBV18,TGTGCCAGCTCACCGGGACAGGGATCCGGGGAGCTGTTTTTT,CASSPGQGSGELFF
TRBD2,many,TRBJ2-5,TRBV11-2,TGTGCCAGCAGCTTCCCGCTAGCGGGAGGGTTGGTCTCAGAGACCCAGTACTTC,CASSFPLAGGLVSETQYF
TRBD2,many,TRBJ2-7,TRBV28,TGTGCCAGCAGTTCCCCGACTAGCGGGAGTTTCAACGAGCAGTACTTC,CASSSPTSGSFNEQYF
NA,many,TRBJ1-4,TRBV12-3/TRBV12-4,TGTGCCAGCAGCTTTAGGGGGGCTAGTGAAAAACTGTTTTTT,CASSFRGASEKLFF
NA,many,TRBJ2-3,TRBV6-1,TGTGCCAGCAGCAGGGACTCAGATACGCAGTATTTT,CASSRDSDTQYF
NA,many,TRBJ2-4,TRBV5-1,TGCGCCAGCAGCTACGACGGGGGCAAAAACATTCAGTACTTC,CASSYDGGKNIQYF
TRBD1,NA,TRBJ2-5,TRBV7-2,TGTGCCAGCAGTGATATAGGGACAGCCGGCGGGGAGACCCAGTACTTC,CASSDIGTAGGETQYF
TRBD1,many,TRBJ2-1,TRBV6-1,TGTGCCAGCAGGCTCCGGGGACAGAGCTCCTACAATGAGCAGTTCTTC,CASRLRGQSSYNEQFF
NA,many,TRBJ2-4,TRBV6-5,TGTGCCAGCAGTTACTCGCCAGCCAAAAACATTCAGTACTTC,CASSYSPAKNIQYF
NA,many,TRBJ1-1,TRBV3-1,TGTGCCAGCAGCCAAGGTCGTCGCATATTCACTGAAGCTCTCTTT,CASSQGRRIFTEALF
NA,once,TRBJ2-7,TRBV6-1,TGTGCCAGCAGTGAAGGCCAGGGGAGCTACGAGCAGTACTTC,CASSEGQGSYEQYF
TRBD2,NA,TRBJ2-1,TRBV2,TGTGCCAGCAAGCGGGATATCAGCTACAATGAGCAGTTCTTC,CASKRDISYNEQFF
NA,many,TRBJ2-1,TRBV6-1,TGTGCCAGCAGTCACTCAAGGAGCTCCTACAATGAGCAGTTCTTC,CASSHSRSSYNEQFF
TRBD2,many,TRBJ2-1,TRBV7-8,TGTGCCAGCAGTGGAAGCGGGACTTCCTACAATGAGCAGTTCTTC,CASSGSGTSYNEQFF
TRBD2,NA,TRBJ2-1,TRBV2,TGTGCCAGCAGTGAAGCGCTCGAAGCCTCTGGCGGGAGAGGAGAGCAGTTCTTC,CASSEALEASGGRGEQFF
TRBD1,many,TRBJ2-5,TRBV27,TGTGCCAGCAGCCCGGACAGGGGAGAGACCCAGTACTTC,CASSPDRGETQYF
NA,many,TRBJ1-2,TRBV24-1,TGTGCCACCAGTGATGCAGGCAGGGGTCATGGCTACACCTTC,CATSDAGRGHGYTF
TRBD2,many,TRBJ2-3,TRBV28,TGTGCCAGCAGGCCGGGACTAGGCACAGATACGCAGTATTTT,CASRPGLGTDTQYF
NA,many,TRBJ2-1,TRBV20-1,TGCAGTGGGACGGACTTGAGCTCCTACAATGAGCAGTTCTTC,CSGTDLSSYNEQFF
NA,NA,TRBJ2-2,TRBV7-9,TGTGCCAGCAGCCCTACTGTGAGAGCCGGGGAGCTGTTTTTT,CASSPTVRAGELFF
NA,many,TRBJ1-4,TRBV5-6,TGTGCCAGCAGCCGGATCCGGGATTTAAATGAAAAACTGTTTTTT,CASSRIRDLNEKLFF
NA,NA,TRBJ2-1,TRBV3-1,TGTGCCAGCACTCAGACCTGGGGGAATGAGCAGTTCTTC,CASTQTWGNEQFF
TRBD2,many,TRBJ2-1,TRBV25-1,TGTGCCAGCAGTGACCAAGCGGGGAGCTCCTACAATGAGCAGTTCTTC,CASSDQAGSSYNEQFF